The 9 T cell receptor beta chains listed next were all sequenced from one sample in a study of blood T cell repertoires in COVID-19. Clones were read by immunoSEQ multiplex PCR, and TCRdb kept only the in-frame ones, dropping some. Among hundreds of thousands of clones listed, 88% were seen once. Specimen: peripheral blood. The receptors shown here come from a human donor in a cohort sampled during active COVID-19.

This clone was recorded once. The rearrangement links TRBV27 to TRBJ1-2; 7 nucleotides match TRBD1. The CDR3 totals 14 residues. Germline lookup yields CDR1 MNHEY and CDR2 SMNVEV (reference sequence). The trim removed 5 bases at V and 1 base at J, leaving 4 bases unmatched. The CDR3 DNA reads TGTGCCAGCAGTCACGACAGGGATAACTATGGCTACACCTTC. It specifies CASSHDRDNYGYTF.

The V call is TRBV10-3, the J call TRBJ1-2; D remains ambiguous. V lost 3 bases and J 5 bases, leaving 10 bases between the germline ends. The germline CDR1 and CDR2 sequences are ENHRY and SYGVKD. There are 13 residues in the CDR3. Here the CDR3 DNA reads TGTGCCATCAGTGACATTAGCGGGTATGGCTACACCTTC. Encoded protein: CAISDISGYGYTF.

The rearrangement joins TRBV14 to TRBJ2-7; D unresolved. V shed 1 base and J shed 4 bases, with 8 bases lying between them. Germline V gives CDR1 SGHDN, CDR2 FVKESK. The length of the CDR3 is 13 residues. The CDR3 protein is CASSQAGNYEQYF. The CDR3 region has the DNA TGTGCCAGCAGCCAAGCAGGCAATTACGAGCAGTACTTC.

J is TRBJ1-6 and V is TRBV27; 10 bases are shared with TRBD1. Trimming took 1 base from V and 7 from J; bases not matched to a gene: 1. Germline CDR1 MNHEY, CDR2 SMNVEV (reference sequence). CDR3 length equals 15 residues. Here the CDR3 reads CASSLWGQGNSPLHF. Here the CDR3 DNA reads TGTGCCAGCAGTTTATGGGGACAGGGGAATTCACCCCTCCACTTT.

The chain has TRBV5-5 and TRBJ2-7, with D hard to call. Per the germline V gene, CDR1 is SGHKS and CDR2 is YYEKEE (reference sequence). This CDR3 contains 12 residues. The V gene lost 3 bases and the J gene lost 4 bases, with 8 bases spanning the gap. The CDR3 protein is CASSSLGYEQYF. Written as DNA, the CDR3 is TGTGCCAGCAGCTCCCTAGGTTACGAGCAGTACTTC.

The chain joins TRBV4-1 to TRBJ1-1, with 7 bases lining up with TRBD1. CDR1 MGHRA and CDR2 YSYEKL come from the germline V gene. The CDR3 contains 17 residues. V was clipped by 2 bases and J by 1 base; unmatched bases: 10. The CDR3 loop is CASSQPGQSFKNTEAFF. In DNA form, the CDR3 reads TGCGCCAGCAGCCAACCGGGACAGAGTTTTAAGAACACTGAAGCTTTCTTT.

The chain has TRBV4-1 and TRBJ2-7, with D unresolved. Germline loops: CDR1 MGHRA, CDR2 YSYEKL. There are 12 residues in the CDR3. The V end was cut by 2 bases, the J end by 7 bases, with 9 bases between. The CDR3 DNA reads TGCGCCAGCAGCCAACCATTCGAGGAGCAGTACTTC. This translates into CASSQPFEEQYF.

The chain combines TRBV11-2 with TRBJ1-1; no definite D call. The CDR3 runs 10 residues. Deletions cut 5 bases from V and 11 bases from J, with 9 bases between. The germline V gene encodes CDR1 SGHAT and CDR2 FQNNGV. The CDR3 coding sequence is TGTGCCAGCAGCACTTCGGGGGCTTTCTTT. Amino acid sequence: CASSTSGAFF.

Comments on this clone: Other nucleotide sequences in the sample specify the same CDR3. The chain combines TRBV7-2 with TRBJ2-7; 7 bases are shared with TRBD2. The J segment lost 2 bases and the V segment lost 0 bases, leaving 1 base of the junction unmatched. The CDR3 is 14 amino acids. Germline V lookup: CDR1 SGHTA, CDR2 FQGNSA. The CDR3 loop reads CASSLAGGTYEQYF. CDR3 sequence (DNA): TGTGCCAGCAGCTTAGCCGGGGGGACCTACGAGCAGTACTTC.